The next 2 T cell receptor beta chains were all read from a single sample in a study of tumor-infiltrating lymphocytes in oesophageal squamous cell carcinoma. TCRdb recomputed calls from the PCR reads with MiXCR, one row per CDR3 protein. The data show 20,000 or so distinct CDR3 sequences, with 34% seen just once and approximately 19% held by the top ten. Input material: esophageal tumor tissue. Source of these receptors: a female donor with esophageal squamous cell carcinoma.

This chain uses TRBV5-1 with TRBJ2-5, with unresolved D. Looked up from germline, CDR1 is SGHRS and CDR2 is YFSETQ. The CDR3 is made up of 12 amino acids. V lost 1 base and J lost 3, with 4 bases in between. CDR3 region: CASSLNEETQYF. In DNA, the CDR3 is TGCGCCAGCAGCTTGAACGAAGAGACCCAGTACTTC.

This clonotype was observed many times. Given a much more abundant clone one base away, this may be a read error. The chain links TRBV24-1 to TRBJ2-1, with TRBD1 matching over 8 bases. Germline V gene lookup returns CDR1 KGHDR and CDR2 SFDVKD. There are 13 residues in the CDR3. Losses at the gene ends were 9 bases for V and 10 bases for J; bases not matched to a gene: 10. CDR3 in amino acids: CATRQGPNYEQFF. The CDR3 region has the DNA TGTGCCACCCGACAGGGGCCAAACTACGAGCAGTTCTTC.